This T cell receptor beta chain comes out of a study of blood T cell repertoires in COVID-19 (dated by TCRdb to 2018 to 2021). For context, the study as a whole: Samples from collaborators originated in the United States, Italy and Spain and spanned both the acute and convalescent phases of COVID-19. The material from the prospective study consisted of cDNA or gDNA derived from T cells, B-cell-depleted T cells, or PBMCs. Sample metadata almost always included a de-identified subject ID, COVID-19 status, age in years and sex. A freely available public database, intended as a resource for researchers studying the immune response to SARS-CoV-2, is where the repertoires were released. The samples were drawn from two sources: the first 160 participants of the ongoing ImmuneRACE study, and 1,000 to 1,500 subjects contributed by 6 global collaborators. Deeply sampled blood TCRbeta repertoires from subjects exposed to, actively infected with, or recovered from COVID-19 were included in the dataset. Where available, HLA class I and class II types were taken from metadata supplied by the sample provider and were not determined by assay-based typing.

At one collaborating source in Seattle, patients were enrolled during active infection and were followed longitudinally through the course of disease. Each collaborating institution followed its own protocols to collect whole blood in K2EDTA tubes. For TCRbeta analysis, collaborator samples were shipped as frozen whole blood, as isolated PBMCs, or as DNA extracted from either sample type. As to this clone: The antigen it recognizes is unknown. Nothing much larger sits one base from this clone, and base qualities are not available.

Here is what the overall study found, with its caveats: The quantity of clinical and demographic metadata differed by source and by participant and was supplied without curation.

TCRbeta CDR3 regions were amplified from genomic DNA using the immunoSEQ Assay, a bias-controlled multiplex PCR. The authors' analysis ran thus. Within the assay, amplification of reference gene primers was used to estimate how many nucleated cells each sample contained. To quantify the absolute abundance of each unique TCRbeta CDR3 rearrangement, sequence reads were collapsed and filtered. For each sample, productive Simpson clonality was calculated by taking the square root of Simpson's diversity index across productive rearrangements. TCRdb re-hosts the immuneACCESS table, in-frame sequences only. Its copies lack some clones; in the studies checked, an unresolved V gene accounts for under half of them, and the cause for the rest is not known. V and J calls and clone size come straight from that table; D and trimming were deduced from the DNA. The table for this sample lists approximately 330,000 clones; roughly 87% of them were counted only once. The ten largest clonotypes hold approximately 9.4% of the sample.

This clonotype originated in a man aged 30-40 years with COVID-19, enrolled during active disease. The sequenced sample consisted of peripheral blood.

The CDR3 has the sequence CASSAGLAADTQYF. The DNA reads as follows: TGTGCCAGCAGCGCGGGACTAGCGGCAGATACGCAGTATTTT. The chain is assembled from TRBV5-4 and TRBJ2-3, with 11 central nucleotides matching TRBD2. The CDR3 measures 14 amino acids from cysteine to phenylalanine. Only the CDR3 region is kept as DNA, spanning 42 bases read in frame from base 1. V is pruned by 4 bases and J by 4 bases, leaving 2 bases of the junction without a gene match. CDR1 and CDR2 are drawn from the germline V gene (reference sequence): SGHNT, YYREEE. Extended through the reference TRBV5-4 and TRBJ2-3 proteins, this CDR3 yields the full variable domain: ETGVTQSPTHLIKTRGQQVTLRCSSQSGHNTVSWYQQALGQGPQFIFQYYREEENGRGNFPPRFSGLQFPNYSSELNVNALELDDSALYLCASSAGLAADTQYFGPGTRLTVL.